This TCR beta chain was retrieved from a study of blood T cell repertoires in COVID-19. Only in-frame clones appear in the TCRdb table, and some are missing; sequencing was by immunoSEQ multiplex PCR. This table holds around 80,000 clones, 75% to 90% found once. The CDR3 consists of 12 residues. Germline-derived CDR1 and CDR2 are MNHNS and SASEGT. V lost 3 bases, J lost 5 bases, and 5 bases lay in between. The clonotype was recovered from a man aged 50 or older with COVID-19, enrolled during active disease. Specimen: peripheral blood. The rearrangement links TRBV6-1 to TRBJ2-1; no definite D call. The DNA of the CDR3 is TGTGCCAGCAGTGATCCAGACAATGAGCAGTTCTTC. The encoded protein is CASSDPDNEQFF.